A single sample is the source of the 4 T cell receptor beta chains below, sequenced in a study of blood T cell repertoires in COVID-19. Sequencing was performed with immunoSEQ multiplex PCR; in TCRdb, only in-frame clones are kept and a portion is missing. The sample contains 300,000 to 400,000 clones, around 84% of which appear only once. Sequenced material: PBMCs or T cells enriched from blood (not recorded which). All receptors derive from a woman younger than 45 who had been exposed to COVID-19.

The rearrangement joins TRBV20-1 to TRBJ2-5; D perhaps matches TRBD1 (6 bases). From germline, CDR1 is DFQATT and CDR2 SNEGSKA (reference sequence). This CDR3 contains 11 residues. With 4 bases removed from V and 5 bases from J, the gap between germline ends came to 8 bases. CDR3 sequence: CSATRGETQYF. The CDR3 DNA reads as TGCAGTGCTACGAGGGGGGAGACCCAGTACTTC.

V usage is TRBV19 and J usage is TRBJ2-2; TRBD2 aligns across 11 bases. The CDR3 extends over 16 amino acids. The V gene's germline CDR1 is LNHDA and CDR2 SQIVND (reference sequence). The junction had 8 bases not matched to a gene; V was cut back by 7 bases and J by 4 bases. The chain's CDR3 is CASILSGGASTGELFF. The DNA for the CDR3 is TGTGCCAGTATCCTTAGCGGGGGGGCGTCCACCGGGGAGCTGTTTTTT.

V gene TRBV4-2 combines with J gene TRBJ2-7; 8 positions match TRBD1. The ends lost 0 bases at V and 3 bases at J; junction bases unmatched: 7. In germline, CDR1 is LGHNA, CDR2 YNFKEQ. This CDR3 contains 16 residues. As DNA, the CDR3 is TGTGCCAGCAGCCAAGATCACGGACAGGGCCGCTACGAGCAGTACTTC. It is translated as CASSQDHGQGRYEQYF.

The CDR3 reads CASSPGDREQYF. As DNA, the CDR3 is TGTGCCAGCAGCCCAGGTGATAGGGAGCAGTACTTC. The V and J genes are TRBV11-3 and TRBJ2-7; D is uncertain. Germline CDR1 is SGHNT and CDR2 is YENEEA. V was trimmed by 5 bases and J by 7 bases, leaving 12 bases between them. CDR3 length: 12 residues.